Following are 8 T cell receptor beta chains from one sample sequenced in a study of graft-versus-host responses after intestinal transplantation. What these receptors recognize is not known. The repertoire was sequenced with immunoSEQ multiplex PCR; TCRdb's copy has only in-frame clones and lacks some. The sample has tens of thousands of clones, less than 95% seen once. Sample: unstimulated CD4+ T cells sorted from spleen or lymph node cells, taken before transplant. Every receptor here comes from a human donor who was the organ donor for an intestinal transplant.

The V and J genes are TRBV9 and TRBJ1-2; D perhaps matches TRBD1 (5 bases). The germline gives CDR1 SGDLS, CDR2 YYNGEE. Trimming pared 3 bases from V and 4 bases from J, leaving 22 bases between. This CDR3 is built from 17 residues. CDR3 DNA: TGTGCCAGCAGCGCCTCATGGGACGGCGGTAAGGGCTATGGCTACACCTTC. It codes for CASSASWDGGKGYGYTF. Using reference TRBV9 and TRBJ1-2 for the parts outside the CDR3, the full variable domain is DSGVTQTPKHLITATGQRVTLRCSPRSGDLSVYWYQQSLDQGLQFLIQYYNGEERAKGNILERFSAQQFPDLHSELNLSSLELGDSALYFCASSASWDGGKGYGYTFGSGTRLTVV.

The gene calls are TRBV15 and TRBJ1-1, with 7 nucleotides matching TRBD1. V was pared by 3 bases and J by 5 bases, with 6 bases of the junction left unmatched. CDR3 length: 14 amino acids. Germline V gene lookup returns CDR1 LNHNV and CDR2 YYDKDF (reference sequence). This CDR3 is CATSRGRGRTEAFF. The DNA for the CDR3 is TGTGCCACCAGCAGGGGTAGGGGGCGGACTGAAGCTTTCTTT.

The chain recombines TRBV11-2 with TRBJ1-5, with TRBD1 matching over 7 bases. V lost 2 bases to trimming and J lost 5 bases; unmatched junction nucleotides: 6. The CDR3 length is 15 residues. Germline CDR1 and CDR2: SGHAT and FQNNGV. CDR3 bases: TGTGCCAGCAGCTTAATGGGGACAGATTATCAGCCCCAGCATTTT. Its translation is CASSLMGTDYQPQHF.

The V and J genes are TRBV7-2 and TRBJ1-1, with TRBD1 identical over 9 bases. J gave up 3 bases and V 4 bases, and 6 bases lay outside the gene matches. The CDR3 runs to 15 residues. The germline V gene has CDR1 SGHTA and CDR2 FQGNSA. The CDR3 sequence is CASSSRTGADTEAFF. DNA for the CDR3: TGTGCCAGCAGCTCCCGGACAGGGGCGGACACTGAAGCTTTCTTT.

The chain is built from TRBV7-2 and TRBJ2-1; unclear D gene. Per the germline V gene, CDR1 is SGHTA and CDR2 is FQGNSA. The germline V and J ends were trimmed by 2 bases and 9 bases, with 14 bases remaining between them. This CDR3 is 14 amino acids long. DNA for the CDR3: TGTGCCAGCAGCTTAAATTCCCTCCAGACTGAGCAGTTCTTC. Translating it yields CASSLNSLQTEQFF. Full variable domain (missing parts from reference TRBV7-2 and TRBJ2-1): GAGVSQSPSNKVTEKGKDVELRCDPISGHTALYWYRQSLGQGLEFLIYFQGNSAPDKSGLPSDRFSAERTGGSVSTLTIQRTQQEDSAVYLCASSLNSLQTEQFFGPGTRLTVL.

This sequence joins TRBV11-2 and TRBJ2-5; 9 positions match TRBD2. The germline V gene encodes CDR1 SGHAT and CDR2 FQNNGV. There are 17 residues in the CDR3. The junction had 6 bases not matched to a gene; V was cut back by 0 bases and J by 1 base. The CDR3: CASSLDRGSGGQETQYF. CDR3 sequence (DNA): TGTGCCAGCAGCTTAGATCGCGGTAGCGGGGGCCAAGAGACCCAGTACTTC.

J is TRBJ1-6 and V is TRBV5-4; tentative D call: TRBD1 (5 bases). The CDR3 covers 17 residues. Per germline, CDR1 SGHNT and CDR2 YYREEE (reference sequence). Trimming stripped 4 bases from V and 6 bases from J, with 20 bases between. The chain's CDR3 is CASSPKSRGAGNSPLHF. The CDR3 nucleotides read TGTGCCAGCAGCCCAAAGTCGAGGGGCGCGGGTAATTCACCCCTCCACTTT. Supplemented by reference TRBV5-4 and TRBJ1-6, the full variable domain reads ETGVTQSPTHLIKTRGQQVTLRCSSQSGHNTVSWYQQALGQGPQFIFQYYREEENGRGNFPPRFSGLQFPNYSSELNVNALELDDSALYLCASSPKSRGAGNSPLHFGNGTRLTVT.

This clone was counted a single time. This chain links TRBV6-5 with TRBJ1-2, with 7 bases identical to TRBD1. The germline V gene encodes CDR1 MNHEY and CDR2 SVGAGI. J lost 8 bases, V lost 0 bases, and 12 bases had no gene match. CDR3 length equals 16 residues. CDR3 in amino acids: CASSYSPRDRSAGYTF. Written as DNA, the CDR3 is TGTGCCAGCAGTTACTCGCCGAGGGACAGATCAGCCGGCTACACCTTC.